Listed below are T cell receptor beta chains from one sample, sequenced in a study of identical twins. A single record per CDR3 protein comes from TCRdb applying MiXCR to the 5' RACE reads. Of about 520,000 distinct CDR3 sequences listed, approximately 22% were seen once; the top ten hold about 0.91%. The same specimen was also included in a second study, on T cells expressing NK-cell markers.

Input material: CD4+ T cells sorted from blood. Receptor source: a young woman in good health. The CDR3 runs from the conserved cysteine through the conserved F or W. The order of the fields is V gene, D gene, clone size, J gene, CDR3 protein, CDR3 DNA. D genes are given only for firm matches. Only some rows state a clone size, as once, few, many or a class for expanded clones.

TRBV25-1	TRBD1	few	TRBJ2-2	CASSEYFDGQGRAGELFF	TGTGCCAGCAGTGAATATTTTGACGGACAGGGGAGGGCCGGGGAGCTGTTTTTT
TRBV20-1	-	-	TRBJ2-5	CSAVGLSPETQYF	TGCAGTGCTGTGGGCCTGTCCCCGGAGACCCAGTACTTC
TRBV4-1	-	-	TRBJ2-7	CASSQEPGARAPYEQYF	TGCGCCAGCAGCCAAGAACCCGGGGCGAGGGCCCCCTACGAGCAGTACTTC
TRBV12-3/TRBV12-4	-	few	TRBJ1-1	CASTRGGGGWTEAFF	TGTGCCAGCACCCGAGGGGGGGGCGGCTGGACTGAAGCTTTCTTT
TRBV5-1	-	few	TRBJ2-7	CASSLDSERYEQYF	TGCGCCAGCAGCTTGGACTCAGAGCGCTACGAGCAGTACTTC
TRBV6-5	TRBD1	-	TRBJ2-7	CATVDRVYEQYF	TGTGCCACCGTGGACAGGGTCTACGAGCAGTACTTC
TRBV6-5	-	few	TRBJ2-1	CASSYRGMGLNEQFF	TGTGCCAGCAGTTACAGGGGCATGGGCCTTAATGAGCAGTTCTTC
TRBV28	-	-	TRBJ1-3	CASSLSRSGNTIYF	TGTGCCAGCAGTTTAAGTAGATCTGGAAACACCATATATTTT
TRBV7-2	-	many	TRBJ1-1	CASSLIMNTEAFF	TGTGCCAGCAGCTTGATCATGAACACTGAAGCTTTCTTT
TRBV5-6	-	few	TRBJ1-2	CASTFRDGANYGYTF	TGTGCCAGCACCTTCCGGGACGGAGCTAACTATGGCTACACCTTC
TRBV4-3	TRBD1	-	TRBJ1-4	CASSQAGTGVEKLFF	TGCGCCAGCAGCCAAGCGGGGACAGGGGTTGAAAAACTGTTTTTT
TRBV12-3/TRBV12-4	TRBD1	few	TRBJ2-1	CASSKGTGGNEQFF	TGTGCCAGCAGTAAAGGGACAGGAGGCAATGAGCAGTTCTTC
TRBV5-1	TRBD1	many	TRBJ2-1	CASSPLPGQGGEQFF	TGCGCCAGCAGCCCCCTCCCGGGACAGGGAGGTGAGCAGTTCTTC
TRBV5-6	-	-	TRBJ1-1	CASSLNSQGAFF	TGTGCCAGCAGCTTGAATTCTCAGGGAGCTTTCTTT
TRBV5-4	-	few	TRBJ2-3	CASSFKGVTDTQYF	TGTGCCAGCAGCTTCAAAGGTGTCACAGATACGCAGTATTTT